The T cell receptor beta chain described here comes from a study of T cell repertoires in cytomegalovirus infection. Study-level background: Based on public TCR beta signatures, there were indications of CMV infection and of a matching HLA type. Study-level results: Clonotype analysis showed dominance of the ex vivo response by HLA-C-restricted CMV-specific TCR beta clonotypes.

This clonotype was found many times. Antigen: not known. A much larger clone differs from this one at a single base, so this may be a read error. TCRdb used MiXCR to reprocess the reads, holding one entry per CDR3 protein. The sample yields tens of thousands of distinct CDR3 sequences, 4% seen once. Germline CDR1 and CDR2: SGHTA and FQGNSA. The CDR3 totals 11 residues. The germline V and J ends were trimmed by 2 bases and 2 bases, with 1 base remaining between them. Sequencing used PBMCs. The rearrangement uses TRBV7-2 and TRBJ2-7; D is unresolved. The TCR sequence derives from a human donor in good health (CMV status not recorded). Some clones in this sample may be carry-over from other donors' samples. The CDR3 region has the DNA TGTGCCAGCAGCTTAACCTACGAGCAGTACTTC. Amino acids: CASSLTYEQYF.